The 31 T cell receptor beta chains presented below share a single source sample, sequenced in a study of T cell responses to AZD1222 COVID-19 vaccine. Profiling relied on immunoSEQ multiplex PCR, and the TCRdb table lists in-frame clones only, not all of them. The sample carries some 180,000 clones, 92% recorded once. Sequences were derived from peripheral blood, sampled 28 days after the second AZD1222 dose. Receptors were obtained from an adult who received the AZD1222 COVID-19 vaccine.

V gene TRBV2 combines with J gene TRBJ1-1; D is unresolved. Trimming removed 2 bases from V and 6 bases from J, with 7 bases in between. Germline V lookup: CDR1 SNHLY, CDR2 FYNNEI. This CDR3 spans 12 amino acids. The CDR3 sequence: CASSERRSEAFF. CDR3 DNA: TGTGCCAGCAGTGAACGACGATCTGAAGCTTTCTTT. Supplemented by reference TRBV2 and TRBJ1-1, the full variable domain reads EPEVTQTPSHQVTQMGQEVILRCVPISNHLYFYWYRQILGQKVEFLVSFYNNEISEKSEIFDDQFSVERPDGSNFTLKIRSTKLEDSAMYFCASSERRSEAFFGQGTRLTVV.

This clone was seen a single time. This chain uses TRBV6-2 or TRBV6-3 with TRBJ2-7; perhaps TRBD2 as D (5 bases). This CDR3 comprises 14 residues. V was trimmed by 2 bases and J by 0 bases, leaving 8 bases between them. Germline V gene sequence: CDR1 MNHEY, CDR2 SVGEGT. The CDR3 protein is CASSYEGSSYEQYF. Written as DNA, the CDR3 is TGTGCCAGCAGTTACGAGGGCTCCTCCTACGAGCAGTACTTC.

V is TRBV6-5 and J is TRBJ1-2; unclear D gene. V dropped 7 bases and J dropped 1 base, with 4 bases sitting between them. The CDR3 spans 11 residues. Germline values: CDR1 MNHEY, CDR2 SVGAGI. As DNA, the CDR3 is TGTGCCAGCACCCATAACTATGGCTACACCTTC. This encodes CASTHNYGYTF.

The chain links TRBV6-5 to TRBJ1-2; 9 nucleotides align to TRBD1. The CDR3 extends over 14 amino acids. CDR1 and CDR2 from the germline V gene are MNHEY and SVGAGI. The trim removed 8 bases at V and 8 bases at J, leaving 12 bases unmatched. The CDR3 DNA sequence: TGTGCCAGCCGTCGGACAGGGGAACAGATGGGCTACACCTTC. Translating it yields CASRRTGEQMGYTF.

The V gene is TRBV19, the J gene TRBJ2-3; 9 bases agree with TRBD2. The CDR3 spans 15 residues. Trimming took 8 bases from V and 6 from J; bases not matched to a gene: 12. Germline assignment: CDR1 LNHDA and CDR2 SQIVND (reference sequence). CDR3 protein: CASRSGGGATDTQYF. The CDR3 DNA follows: TGTGCCAGTCGATCGGGCGGGGGGGCAACGGATACGCAGTATTTT. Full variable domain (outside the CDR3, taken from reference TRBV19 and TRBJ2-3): DGGITQSPKYLFRKEGQNVTLSCEQNLNHDAMYWYRQDPGQGLRLIYYSQIVNDFQKGDIAEGYSVSREKKESFPLTVTSAQKNPTAFYLCASRSGGGATDTQYFGPGTRLTVL.

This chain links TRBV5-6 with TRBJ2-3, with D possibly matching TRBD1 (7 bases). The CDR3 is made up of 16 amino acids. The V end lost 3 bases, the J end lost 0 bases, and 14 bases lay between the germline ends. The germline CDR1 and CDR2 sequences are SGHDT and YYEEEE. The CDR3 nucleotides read TGTGCCAGCAGCTCACCAGGGGGGACGAGCACAGATACGCAGTATTTT. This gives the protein CASSSPGGTSTDTQYF.

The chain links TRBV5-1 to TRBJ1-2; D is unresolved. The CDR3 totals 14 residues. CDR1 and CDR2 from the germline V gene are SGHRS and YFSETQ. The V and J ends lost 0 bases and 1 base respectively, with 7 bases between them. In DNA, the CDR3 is TGCGCCAGCAGCTTGGATGTAGTTAACTATGGCTACACCTTC. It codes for CASSLDVVNYGYTF. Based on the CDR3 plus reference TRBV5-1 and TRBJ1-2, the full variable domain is KAGVTQTPRYLIKTRGQQVTLSCSPISGHRSVSWYQQTPGQGLQFLFEYFSETQRNKGNFPGRFSGRQFSNSRSEMNVSTLELGDSALYLCASSLDVVNYGYTFGSGTRLTVV.

The CDR3 protein is CSASNPGANEQFF. Here the CDR3 DNA reads TGCAGTGCTAGTAATCCAGGGGCCAATGAGCAGTTCTTC. The chain joins TRBV20-1 to TRBJ2-1; the D gene is possibly TRBD1 (6 bases). Per the germline V gene, CDR1 is DFQATT and CDR2 is SNEGSKA (reference sequence). This CDR3 spans 13 amino acids. Trimming shortened V by 3 bases and J by 6 bases, and 12 bases separated the two germline ends.

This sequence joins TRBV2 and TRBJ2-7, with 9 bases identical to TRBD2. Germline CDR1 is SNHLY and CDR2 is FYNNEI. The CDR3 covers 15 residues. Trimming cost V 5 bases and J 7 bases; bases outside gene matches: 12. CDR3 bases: TGTGCCAGCAGTAGTACGGCGGGAGGGCCGGAAGAGCAGTACTTC. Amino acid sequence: CASSSTAGGPEEQYF.

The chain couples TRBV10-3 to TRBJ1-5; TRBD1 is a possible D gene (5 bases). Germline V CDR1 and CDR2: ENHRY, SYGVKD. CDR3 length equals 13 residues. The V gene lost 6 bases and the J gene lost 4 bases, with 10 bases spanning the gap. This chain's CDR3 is CAISGEGNQPQHF. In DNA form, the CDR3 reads TGTGCCATCAGCGGGGAGGGGAATCAGCCCCAGCATTTT.

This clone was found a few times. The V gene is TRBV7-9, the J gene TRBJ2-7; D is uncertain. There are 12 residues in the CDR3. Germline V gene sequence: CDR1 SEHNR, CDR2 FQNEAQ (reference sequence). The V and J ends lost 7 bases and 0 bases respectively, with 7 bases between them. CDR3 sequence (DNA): TGTGCCAGCACTGGGATCTCCTACGAGCAGTACTTC. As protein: CASTGISYEQYF.

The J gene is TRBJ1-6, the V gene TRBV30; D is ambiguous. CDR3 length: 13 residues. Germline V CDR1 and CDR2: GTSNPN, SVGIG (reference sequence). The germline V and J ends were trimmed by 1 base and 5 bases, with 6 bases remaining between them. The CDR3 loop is CAWSGRNNSPLHF. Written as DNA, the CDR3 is TGTGCCTGGAGTGGCAGGAATAATTCACCCCTCCACTTT.

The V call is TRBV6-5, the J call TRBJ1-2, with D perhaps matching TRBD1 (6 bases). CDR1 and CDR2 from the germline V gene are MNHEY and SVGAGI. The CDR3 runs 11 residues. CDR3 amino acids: CQSGGNYGYTF. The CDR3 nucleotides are TGTCAGTCCGGGGGCAACTATGGCTACACCTTC.

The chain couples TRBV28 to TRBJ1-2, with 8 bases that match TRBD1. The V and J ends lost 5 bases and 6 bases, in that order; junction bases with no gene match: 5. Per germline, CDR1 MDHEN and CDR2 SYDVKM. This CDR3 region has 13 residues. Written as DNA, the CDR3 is TGTGCCAGCAGTACAGGGGGACGGGATGGCTACACCTTC. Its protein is CASSTGGRDGYTF.

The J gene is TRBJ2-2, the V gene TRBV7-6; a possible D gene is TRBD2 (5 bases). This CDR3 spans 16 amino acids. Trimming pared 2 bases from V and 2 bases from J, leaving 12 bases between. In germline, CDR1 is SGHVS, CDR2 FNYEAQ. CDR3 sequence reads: CASSLLSGLNTGELFF. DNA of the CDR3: TGTGCCAGCAGCTTACTCAGCGGATTAAACACCGGGGAGCTGTTTTTT.

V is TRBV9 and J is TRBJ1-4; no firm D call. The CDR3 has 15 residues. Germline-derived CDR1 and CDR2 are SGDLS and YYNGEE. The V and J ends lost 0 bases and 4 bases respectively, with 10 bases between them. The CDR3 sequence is CASSVGAGVNEKLFF. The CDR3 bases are TGTGCCAGCAGCGTAGGGGCAGGAGTTAATGAAAAACTGTTTTTT.

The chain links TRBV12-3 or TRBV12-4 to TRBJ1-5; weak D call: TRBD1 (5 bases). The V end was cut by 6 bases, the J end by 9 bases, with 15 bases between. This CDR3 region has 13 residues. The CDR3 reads CASRGQGLLPQHF. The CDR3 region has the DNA TGTGCCAGCAGAGGGCAGGGCCTATTGCCCCAGCATTTT.

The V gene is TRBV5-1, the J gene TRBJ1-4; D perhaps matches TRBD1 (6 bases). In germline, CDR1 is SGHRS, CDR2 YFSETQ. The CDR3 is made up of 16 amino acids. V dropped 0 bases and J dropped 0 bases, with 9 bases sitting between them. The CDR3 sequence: CASSLGTVATNEKLFF. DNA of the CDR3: TGCGCCAGCAGCTTGGGGACAGTTGCAACTAATGAAAAACTGTTTTTT. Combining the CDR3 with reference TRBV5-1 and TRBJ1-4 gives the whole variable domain KAGVTQTPRYLIKTRGQQVTLSCSPISGHRSVSWYQQTPGQGLQFLFEYFSETQRNKGNFPGRFSGRQFSNSRSEMNVSTLELGDSALYLCASSLGTVATNEKLFFGSGTQLSVL.

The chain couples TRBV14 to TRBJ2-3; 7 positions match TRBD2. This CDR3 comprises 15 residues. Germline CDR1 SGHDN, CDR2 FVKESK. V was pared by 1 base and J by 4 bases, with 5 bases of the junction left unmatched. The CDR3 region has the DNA TGTGCCAGCAGCCAAGGGGAGGGGCATGCAGATACGCAGTATTTT. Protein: CASSQGEGHADTQYF.

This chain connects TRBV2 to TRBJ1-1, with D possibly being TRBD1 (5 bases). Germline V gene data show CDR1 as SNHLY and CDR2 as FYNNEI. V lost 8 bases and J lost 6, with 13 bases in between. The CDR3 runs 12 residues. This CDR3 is CASLRQRPEAFF. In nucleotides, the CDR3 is TGTGCCAGCTTAAGACAGAGACCTGAAGCTTTCTTT.

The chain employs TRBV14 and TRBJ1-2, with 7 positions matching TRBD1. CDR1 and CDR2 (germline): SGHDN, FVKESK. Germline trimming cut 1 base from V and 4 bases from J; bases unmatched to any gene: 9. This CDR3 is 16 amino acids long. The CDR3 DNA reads TGTGCCAGCAGCCAAGTACCGGGACAGACAATCTATGGCTACACCTTC. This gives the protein CASSQVPGQTIYGYTF.

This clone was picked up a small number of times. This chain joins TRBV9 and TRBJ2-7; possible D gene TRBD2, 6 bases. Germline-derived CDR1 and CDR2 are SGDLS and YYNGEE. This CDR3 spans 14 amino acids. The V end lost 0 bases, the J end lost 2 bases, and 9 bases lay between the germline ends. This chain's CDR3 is CASSVGRGTYEQYF. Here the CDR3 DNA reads TGTGCCAGCAGCGTAGGCCGGGGGACCTACGAGCAGTACTTC.

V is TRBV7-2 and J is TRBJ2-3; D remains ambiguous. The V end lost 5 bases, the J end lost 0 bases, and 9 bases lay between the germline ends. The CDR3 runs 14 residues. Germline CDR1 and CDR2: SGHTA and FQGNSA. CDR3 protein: CASSPQLSTDTQYF. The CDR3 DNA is TGTGCCAGCAGCCCACAGCTGAGCACAGATACGCAGTATTTT. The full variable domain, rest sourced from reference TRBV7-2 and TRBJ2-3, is GAGVSQSPSNKVTEKGKDVELRCDPISGHTALYWYRQSLGQGLEFLIYFQGNSAPDKSGLPSDRFSAERTGGSVSTLTIQRTQQEDSAVYLCASSPQLSTDTQYFGPGTRLTVL.

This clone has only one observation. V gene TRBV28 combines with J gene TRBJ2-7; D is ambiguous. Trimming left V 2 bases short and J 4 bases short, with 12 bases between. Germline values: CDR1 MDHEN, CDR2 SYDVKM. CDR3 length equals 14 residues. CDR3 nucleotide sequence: TGTGCCAGCAGTTTAACGAGGACCTCTTACGAGCAGTACTTC. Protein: CASSLTRTSYEQYF.

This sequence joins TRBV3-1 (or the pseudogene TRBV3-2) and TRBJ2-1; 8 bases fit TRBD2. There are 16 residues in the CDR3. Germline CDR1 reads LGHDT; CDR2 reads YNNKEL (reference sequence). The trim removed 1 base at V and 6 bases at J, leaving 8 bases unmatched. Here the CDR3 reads CASSQVVGGAGNEQFF. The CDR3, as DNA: TGTGCCAGCAGCCAAGTCGTCGGGGGGGCAGGCAATGAGCAGTTCTTC.

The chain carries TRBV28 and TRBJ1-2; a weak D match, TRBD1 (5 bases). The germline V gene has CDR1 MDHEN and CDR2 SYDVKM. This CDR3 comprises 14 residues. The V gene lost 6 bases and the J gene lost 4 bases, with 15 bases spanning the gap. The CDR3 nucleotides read TGTGCCAGCAGGCTAGGGGAGCGCTTCTATGGCTACACCTTC. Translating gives CASRLGERFYGYTF.

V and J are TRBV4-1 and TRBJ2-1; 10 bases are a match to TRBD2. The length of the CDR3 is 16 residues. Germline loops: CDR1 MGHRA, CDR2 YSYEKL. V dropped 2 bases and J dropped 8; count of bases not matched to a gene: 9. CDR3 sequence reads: CASSQRSGLADYEQFF. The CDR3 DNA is TGCGCCAGCAGCCAACGGTCCGGACTAGCGGATTATGAGCAGTTCTTC.

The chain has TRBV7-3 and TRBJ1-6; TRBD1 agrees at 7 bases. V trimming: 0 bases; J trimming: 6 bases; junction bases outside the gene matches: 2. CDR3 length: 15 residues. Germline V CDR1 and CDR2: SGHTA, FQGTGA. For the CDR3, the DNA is TGTGCCAGCAGCTTAACAGGGGGCGGTAATTCACCCCTCCACTTT. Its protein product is CASSLTGGGNSPLHF.

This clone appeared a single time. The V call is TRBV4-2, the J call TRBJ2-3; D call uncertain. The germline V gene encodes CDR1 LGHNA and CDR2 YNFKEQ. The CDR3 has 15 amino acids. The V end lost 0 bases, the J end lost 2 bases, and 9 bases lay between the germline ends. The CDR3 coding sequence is TGTGCCAGCAGCCAAGAATATACCCACACAGATACGCAGTATTTT. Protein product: CASSQEYTHTDTQYF.

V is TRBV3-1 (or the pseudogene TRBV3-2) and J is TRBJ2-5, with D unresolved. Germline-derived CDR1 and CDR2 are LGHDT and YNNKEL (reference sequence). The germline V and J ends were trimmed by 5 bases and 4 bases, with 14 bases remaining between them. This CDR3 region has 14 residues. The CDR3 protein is CASSGESVLETQYF. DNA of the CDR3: TGTGCCAGCAGCGGAGAGTCGGTTCTAGAGACCCAGTACTTC.

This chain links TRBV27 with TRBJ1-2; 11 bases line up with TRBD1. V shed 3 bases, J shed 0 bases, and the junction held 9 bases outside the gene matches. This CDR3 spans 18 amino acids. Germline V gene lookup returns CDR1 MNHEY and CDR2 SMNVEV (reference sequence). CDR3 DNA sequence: TGTGCCAGCAGTTTGTCTAGGACAGGGGGCGAAACTAACTATGGCTACACCTTC. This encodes CASSLSRTGGETNYGYTF.